These 14 T cell receptor beta chains came from one sample sequenced in a study of cytomegalovirus exposure and HLA in healthy donors. Clones were read by immunoSEQ multiplex PCR, and TCRdb kept only the in-frame ones, dropping some. The sample includes 140,000 to 150,000 clones, 94% of them seen just once. The sample taken for sequencing was PBMCs. These receptors were collected from a man younger than 35 in good health and CMV-seropositive.

The J gene is TRBJ2-7, the V gene TRBV13, with D unresolved. Per the germline V gene, CDR1 is PRHDT and CDR2 is FYEKMQ (reference sequence). This CDR3 contains 11 residues. Trimming shortened V by 5 bases and J by 2 bases, and 4 bases separated the two germline ends. The CDR3 here is CASSPAYEQYF. Written as DNA, the CDR3 is TGTGCCAGCAGCCCGGCCTACGAGCAGTACTTC. Together with reference TRBV13 and TRBJ2-7, the CDR3 gives the full variable domain: AAGVIQSPRHLIKEKRETATLKCYPIPRHDTVYWYQQGPGQDPQFLISFYEKMQSDKGSIPDRFSAQQFSDYHSELNMSSLELGDSALYFCASSPAYEQYFGPGTRLTVT.

The chain is built from TRBV5-1 and TRBJ2-5; D possibly corresponds to TRBD2 (6 bases). The V gene's germline CDR1 is SGHRS and CDR2 YFSETQ. V lost 4 bases to trimming and J lost 4 bases, with 17 bases between them. This CDR3 has 15 amino acids. CDR3 nucleotides: TGCGCCAGCAGCGCCGGGACTGGGGAATTAGAGACCCAGTACTTC. Its translation is CASSAGTGELETQYF.

CDR3 sequence (DNA): TGTGCCAGCAGCTTGAGCGGACACCAAGAGACCCAGTACTTC. Its protein is CASSLSGHQETQYF. This chain connects TRBV5-6 to TRBJ2-5; maybe TRBD2 (5 bases). CDR3 length equals 14 residues. Trimming shortened V by 1 base and J by 0 bases, and 7 bases separated the two germline ends. Germline V gene sequence: CDR1 SGHDT, CDR2 YYEEEE.

This rearrangement joins TRBV6-4 to TRBJ2-1; D is unresolved. Per germline, CDR1 MRHNA and CDR2 SNTAGT. V lost 0 bases, J lost 7 bases, and 13 bases lay in between. This CDR3 has 15 residues. CDR3 nucleotide sequence: TGTGCCAGCAGTGACTCGCTAGTTGGTCAGAATGAGCAGTTCTTC. Residues: CASSDSLVGQNEQFF.

The chain has TRBV7-9 and TRBJ2-1; unclear D gene. This CDR3 is 14 amino acids long. The V gene lost 1 base and the J gene lost 9 bases, with 13 bases spanning the gap. CDR1 is SEHNR, CDR2 FQNEAQ, per germline (reference sequence). The CDR3 here is CASSLVNRAPEQFF. The CDR3 DNA reads TGTGCCAGCAGCTTAGTGAACCGCGCGCCTGAGCAGTTCTTC. The full variable domain, its missing parts supplied by reference TRBV7-9 and TRBJ2-1, is DTGVSQNPRHKITKRGQNVTFRCDPISEHNRLYWYRQTLGQGPEFLTYFQNEAQLEKSRLLSDRFSAERPKGSFSTLEIQRTEQGDSAMYLCASSLVNRAPEQFFGPGTRLTVL.

The chain is built from TRBV13 and TRBJ2-1; 8 nucleotides match TRBD2. The V segment lost 0 bases and the J segment 4 bases; nucleotides outside the gene matches: 5. CDR1 is PRHDT and CDR2 is FYEKMQ in the germline V gene (reference sequence). The CDR3 covers 16 residues. CDR3 residues: CASSLGGGRRYNEQFF. The CDR3 coding sequence is TGTGCCAGCAGCTTAGGTGGCGGGAGGAGATACAATGAGCAGTTCTTC. Full variable domain (missing parts from reference TRBV13 and TRBJ2-1): AAGVIQSPRHLIKEKRETATLKCYPIPRHDTVYWYQQGPGQDPQFLISFYEKMQSDKGSIPDRFSAQQFSDYHSELNMSSLELGDSALYFCASSLGGGRRYNEQFFGPGTRLTVL.

This chain joins TRBV4-2 and TRBJ1-5, with D possibly TRBD1 on 5 matching bases. CDR3 size: 17 residues. Trimming shortened V by 0 bases and J by 1 base, and 13 bases separated the two germline ends. Per germline, CDR1 LGHNA and CDR2 YNFKEQ. DNA of the CDR3: TGTGCCAGCAGCCAAGATCGGATAAGGGGAAGCAATCAGCCCCAGCATTTT. This gives the protein CASSQDRIRGSNQPQHF.

V and J are TRBV15 and TRBJ2-7, with D perhaps TRBD2 (6 bases). Trimming stripped 3 bases from V and 5 bases from J, with 11 bases between. The CDR3 has 13 amino acids. The germline CDR1 and CDR2 sequences are LNHNV and YYDKDF (reference sequence). This CDR3 reads CATSRGGGNEQYF. The DNA for the CDR3 is TGTGCCACCAGCAGGGGCGGAGGGAACGAGCAGTACTTC. The full variable domain, with the rest looked up from reference TRBV15 and TRBJ2-7, is DAMVIQNPRYQVTQFGKPVTLSCSQTLNHNVMYWYQQKSSQAPKLLFHYYDKDFNNEADTPDNFQSRRPNTSFCFLDIRSPGLGDTAMYLCATSRGGGNEQYFGPGTRLTVT.

The chain combines TRBV27 with TRBJ2-5; no definite D call. The germline gives CDR1 MNHEY, CDR2 SMNVEV (reference sequence). Trimming left V 5 bases short and J 1 base short, with 14 bases between. The CDR3 has 15 residues. CDR3 amino acids: CASSPRVVGQETQYF. The CDR3, as DNA: TGTGCCAGCAGTCCCCGAGTCGTCGGCCAAGAGACCCAGTACTTC.

As to this clone: The junction shows a germline mismatch at one end, possibly a read error. The chain joins TRBV7-6 to TRBJ2-2; no clear D. The CDR3 has 14 residues. Germline CDR1 SGHVS, CDR2 FNYEAQ. CDR3 DNA: TGTGCCAGCAGCTTAGTACAGAACGCCGGGGAGCTGTTTTTT. It encodes CASSLVQNAGELFF.

V gene TRBV5-1 combines with J gene TRBJ1-2, with 9 bases matching TRBD1. Germline CDR1 and CDR2: SGHRS and YFSETQ. The CDR3 is 14 amino acids. The V and J ends lost 9 bases and 3 bases, in that order; junction bases with no gene match: 9. CDR3 nucleotide sequence: TGCGCCACTAAGAGGGACAGGGATCACTATGGCTACACCTTC. Encoded protein: CATKRDRDHYGYTF.

The V gene is TRBV25-1, the J gene TRBJ2-3; 8 nucleotides agree with TRBD2. Germline trimming cut 4 bases from V and 0 bases from J; bases unmatched to any gene: 0. The CDR3 runs 14 residues. Per germline, CDR1 MGHDK and CDR2 SYGVNS. DNA for the CDR3: TGTGCCAGCAGTGCTAGCGGGAGCACAGATACGCAGTATTTT. Its translation is CASSASGSTDTQYF.

This clone was counted once. The rearrangement uses TRBV7-9 and TRBJ2-7, with TRBD1 as a possible D gene (7 bases). Germline values: CDR1 SEHNR, CDR2 FQNEAQ (reference sequence). V was cut by 5 bases and J by 4 bases, with 18 bases left in between. The CDR3 covers 15 residues. CDR3 in amino acids: CASSPNRGGPYEQYF. The CDR3 DNA is TGTGCCAGCAGCCCCAACAGGGGAGGACCGTACGAGCAGTACTTC.

In this sample, this clone turned up a few times. CDR3 nucleotide sequence: TGTGCCAGCAGCTTGGGGAGGGCCCCGGATGGCTACACCTTC. It encodes CASSLGRAPDGYTF. The chain couples TRBV5-5 to TRBJ1-2; D uncertain. Germline V CDR1 and CDR2: SGHKS, YYEKEE (reference sequence). Deletions cut 0 bases from V and 6 bases from J, with 12 bases between. The CDR3 is made up of 14 amino acids.